This is a list of T cell receptor beta chains from one sample in a study of shared clonotypes between healthy human individuals. Profiling relied on immunoSEQ multiplex PCR, and the TCRdb table lists in-frame clones only, not all of them. The top ten clones hold 10% to 15% of a sample with about 480,000 clones, roughly 78% of them seen once. The sequenced material came from PBMCs. The receptors stem from a woman in her thirties or forties in good health. Some clones in this sample may be carry-over from other donors' samples. CDR3s include the opening cysteine and the closing phenylalanine or tryptophan. Each record gives: J gene, V gene, D gene, clone size, CDR3 DNA, CDR3 protein. A D gene is named only where the DNA matches it firmly. The size of a clone is reported for some rows only, either as once, few or many, or as a class for expanded clones.

>TRBJ1-2|TRBV5-1|TRBD1|.
TGCGCCAGCAGCTCCGGGACAGGGAGTAGGAATGGCTACACCTTC
CASSSGTGSRNGYTF
>TRBJ1-2|TRBV12-2|.|.
TGTGCAAGTCGCCCCCCCTCGGGGGGTTCTCCTTCTAACTATGGCTACACCTTC
CASRPPSGGSPSNYGYTF
>TRBJ2-7|TRBV11-3|TRBD1|.
TGTGCCAGCAGCTTGTCCGGACAGGGGCACTACGAGCAGTACTTC
CASSLSGQGHYEQYF
>TRBJ2-5|TRBV4-2|TRBD2|.
TGTGCCAGCAGCCAAGATGCGACGGGAGGGTGGGTGGAGACCCAGTACTTC
CASSQDATGGWVETQYF
>TRBJ1-1|TRBV5-1|.|once
TGCGCCAGCAGCCCAGCCCGTATGGGGAACACTGAAGCTTTCTTT
CASSPARMGNTEAFF
>TRBJ1-6|TRBV5-1|.|.
TGCGCCAGCAGCTTGGTCGCGGGGCTCAATTCACCCCTCCACTTT
CASSLVAGLNSPLHF
>TRBJ2-1|TRBV27|TRBD2|few
TGTGCCAGCAGTACCGGACTAGCGGGAGAGTTCTTC
CASSTGLAGEFF
>TRBJ2-1|TRBV4-1|.|.
TGCGCCAGCAGCCAATATACCGGACGGCGGAGCTCCTACAATGAGCAGTTCTTC
CASSQYTGRRSSYNEQFF
>TRBJ2-5|TRBV9|.|.
TGTGCCAGCAGCGTAGGGGGCAGGGGTAAAGAGACCCAGTACTTC
CASSVGGRGKETQYF
>TRBJ1-1|TRBV4-1|.|.
TGCGCCAGCAGCACTCCGGGACGGAAGAACACTGAAGCTTTCTTT
CASSTPGRKNTEAFF
>TRBJ2-1|TRBV5-1|TRBD1|.
TGCGCCAGCAGCTCAGAGTTGGGACAGGGTGTGAATGAGCAGTTCTTC
CASSSELGQGVNEQFF
>TRBJ2-7|TRBV7-7|.|.
TGTGCCAGCAGCCCGGACGGAGGGTACGAGCAGTACTTC
CASSPDGGYEQYF
>TRBJ2-1|TRBV30|TRBD1|.
TGTGCCTGGAGTGAAGGACAGGGAGTCCTCAATGAGCAGTTCTTC
CAWSEGQGVLNEQFF
>TRBJ2-3|TRBV28|TRBD2|.
TGTGCCAGCAGGACTAGCGGGTTCACAGATACGCAGTATTTT
CASRTSGFTDTQYF
>TRBJ2-2|TRBV7-9|TRBD1|.
TGTGCCAGCAGCGCCCCCGGGACAGGGAACACCGGGGAGCTGTTTTTT
CASSAPGTGNTGELFF
>TRBJ2-6|TRBV27|.|.
TGTGCCAGCAGTTCGCTAAGCTCTGGGGCCAACGTCCTGACTTTC
CASSSLSSGANVLTF
>TRBJ2-7|TRBV9|TRBD2|.
TGTGCCACGACTAACGGGAGGGGAACCTACGAGCAGTACTTC
CATTNGRGTYEQYF
>TRBJ1-3|TRBV28|.|.
TGTGCCAGCAGTTGGGCAGGATCCTCTGGAAACACCATATATTTT
CASSWAGSSGNTIYF
>TRBJ2-1|TRBV19|TRBD2|.
TGTGCCAGTAGTATGCCCCTCCGCGGGAGCCCCTACAATGAGCAGTTCTTC
CASSMPLRGSPYNEQFF
>TRBJ2-7|TRBV5-4|TRBD1|.
TGTGCCAGCACCACGACAGGGTACGAGCAGTACTTC
CASTTTGYEQYF
>TRBJ2-3|TRBV5-1|.|.
TGCGCCAGCAGCCCAAGAGCTAGGGCACTAGATACGCAGTATTTT
CASSPRARALDTQYF
>TRBJ2-7|TRBV11-2|.|.
TGTGCCAGCAGCTTAGGGGTTCTTCGGGAGCAGTACTTC
CASSLGVLREQYF
>TRBJ1-1|TRBV7-9|.|.
TGTGCCAGCAGCTTAGCGAGGACAGCCTACACTGAAGCTTTCTTT
CASSLARTAYTEAFF
>TRBJ2-1|TRBV7-3|.|.
TGTGCCAGCAGCTTAAGTGGGGATGAGCAGTTCTTC
CASSLSGDEQFF
>TRBJ1-2|TRBV28|.|.
TGTGCCAGCAGTCCCCCACCGCAGGGGAACTATGGCTACACCTTC
CASSPPPQGNYGYTF
>TRBJ1-1|TRBV7-2|.|.
TGTGCCAGCAGCTTCGCCGGAGCCAACACTGAAGCTTTCTTT
CASSFAGANTEAFF
>TRBJ1-1|TRBV28|.|.
TGTGCCAGCAGTTGGGAGAACACTGAAGCTTTCTTT
CASSWENTEAFF
>TRBJ2-7|TRBV7-9|.|.
TGTGCCAGCAGCTTAGGGGGGGCAGGGCCGCAGTACTTC
CASSLGGAGPQYF
>TRBJ2-5|TRBV5-4|.|.
TGTGCCAGCAGCTTGTACGGAACACAAGAGACCCAGTACTTC
CASSLYGTQETQYF
>TRBJ2-7|TRBV5-4|.|.
TGTGCCAGCAGCCGGGCTCCCCAACGTCTCTCCTACGAGCAGTACTTC
CASSRAPQRLSYEQYF
>TRBJ2-5|TRBV11-1|.|.
TGTGCCAGCAGTTCTAACCAGGGCTACCAAGAGACCCAGTACTTC
CASSSNQGYQETQYF
>TRBJ2-7|TRBV11-2|.|once
TGTGCCAGCAGAAATCAGCGGAACGCCTACGAGCAGTACTTC
CASRNQRNAYEQYF
>TRBJ2-7|TRBV7-9|.|.
TGTGCCAGCAGCCCTTTGGGCTCCTACGAGCAGTACTTC
CASSPLGSYEQYF
>TRBJ2-2|TRBV23-1|TRBD2|.
TGCGCCAGCAATAACGGGACTAGCGGAAGGCGCACCGGGGAGCTGTTTTTT
CASNNGTSGRRTGELFF
>TRBJ2-3|TRBV10-1|.|.
TGCGCCAGCAGTACCGGGACGGAAAGCGCGCAGTATTTT
CASSTGTESAQYF
>TRBJ1-2|TRBV29-1|TRBD1|.
TGCAGCGTTGGGGGACAGGGAGCTTCCGACTATGGCTACACCTTC
CSVGGQGASDYGYTF
>TRBJ1-5|TRBV4-1|TRBD1|.
TGCGCCAGCAGCCTTAGACAGGGACAGCCCCAGCATTTT
CASSLRQGQPQHF
>TRBJ2-3|TRBV13|.|.
TGTGCCAGCAGCCAGCCATTGAACACAGATACGCAGTATTTT
CASSQPLNTDTQYF
>TRBJ1-5|TRBV27|.|.
TGTGCCAGCAGTTTTATAGGGCAGGCAAGCAATCAGCCCCAGCATTTT
CASSFIGQASNQPQHF
>TRBJ1-2|TRBV9|.|.
TGTGCCAGCAGCCTCAGGGAGGGAAGCTATGGCTACACCTTC
CASSLREGSYGYTF
>TRBJ2-3|TRBV18|.|.
TGTGCCAGCTCACCCGGGACTTACACAGATACGCAGTATTTT
CASSPGTYTDTQYF
>TRBJ2-7|TRBV6-5|TRBD2|.
TGTGCCAGCAGGCTAAGCGGGAGCTCCTACGAGCAGTACTTC
CASRLSGSSYEQYF
>TRBJ2-3|TRBV9|.|.
TGTGCCAGCAGCGTGGACGATAGGGCAGATACGCAGTATTTT
CASSVDDRADTQYF
>TRBJ2-2|TRBV5-1|.|.
TGCGCCAGCAGCAACCGACAGGAAAACACCGGGGAGCTGTTTTTT
CASSNRQENTGELFF
>TRBJ2-5|TRBV27|.|.
TGTGCCAGCAGCGATAACCAAGAGACCCAGTACTTC
CASSDNQETQYF
>TRBJ2-7|TRBV7-2|.|.
TGTGCCAGCAGCTTACAGGGTCTAGCTGGCCACGAGCAGTACTTC
CASSLQGLAGHEQYF
>TRBJ1-2|TRBV2|.|.
TGTGCCAGCAATCAGGGGACCTATGGCTACACCTTC
CASNQGTYGYTF
>TRBJ2-7|TRBV5-1|TRBD2|.
TGCGCCAGCAGACCTCGCCCTAGCGGGAGCTACGAGCAGTACTTC
CASRPRPSGSYEQYF
>TRBJ2-7|TRBV29-1|TRBD2|.
TGCAGCGTTGAACCAGCGGGGGGGAGCGAGCAGTACTTC
CSVEPAGGSEQYF
>TRBJ2-3|TRBV5-6|.|few
TGTGCCAGCAGCTTGATGGCAGGTATGATGGCAGATACGCAGTATTTT
CASSLMAGMMADTQYF
>TRBJ1-2|TRBV6-5|.|.
TGTGCCAGCAGGCCCGTCAGGGGCTATGGCTACACCTTC
CASRPVRGYGYTF
>TRBJ2-1|TRBV29-1|.|.
TGCAGCGTTCTCTTCGAGGGAAGCTCCTACAATGAGCAGTTCTTC
CSVLFEGSSYNEQFF
>TRBJ1-4|TRBV30|TRBD1|few
TGTGCCTGGAGTTCACCGGGACAGGGGGGTGAAAAACTGTTTTTT
CAWSSPGQGGEKLFF
>TRBJ2-7|TRBV5-1|TRBD2|.
TGCGCCAGCAGCTTGCGACTAGCTCGGGCCGAGCAGTACTTC
CASSLRLARAEQYF
>TRBJ2-7|TRBV28|TRBD1|.
TGTGCCAGCAGTATACGACAGGGGGCCCGCGAGCAGTACTTC
CASSIRQGAREQYF
>TRBJ2-1|TRBV30|.|many
TGTGCCTGGAGTGTATGGGGGAGTGAGCAGTTCTTC
CAWSVWGSEQFF
>TRBJ1-4|TRBV5-4|.|.
TGTGCCAGCAGCTTGGGGGCGGACGAAAAACTGTTTTTT
CASSLGADEKLFF
>TRBJ2-3|TRBV5-4|TRBD1|many
TGTGCCAGCAGCCAAGCCGGGACAGGGTCCACAGATACGCAGTATTTT
CASSQAGTGSTDTQYF
>TRBJ2-3|TRBV5-1|.|few
TGCGCCAGCAGCGCCGGCGGACAGCGCACAGATACGCAGTATTTT
CASSAGGQRTDTQYF